The 2 T cell receptor beta chains in this list originate from one sample, sequenced in a study of identical twins. TCRdb re-called the 5' RACE reads through MiXCR, storing one row per CDR3 protein. The sample lists about 240,000 distinct CDR3 sequences; 10% to 13% were seen once. Input material: memory T cells sorted from blood. The receptors here all came from a man aged 50 to 59 in good health.

This clonotype was observed a few times. The V call is TRBV7-9, the J call TRBJ1-6, with D unresolved. In germline, CDR1 is SEHNR, CDR2 FQNEAQ (reference sequence). The CDR3 covers 15 residues. V lost 5 bases, J lost 8 bases, and 16 bases lay in between. In DNA form, the CDR3 reads TGTGCCAGCAGCCGGACTGAACGCACCGATTCACCCCTCCACTTT. Translated: CASSRTERTDSPLHF. Full variable domain (rest looked up from reference TRBV7-9 and TRBJ1-6): DTGVSQNPRHKITKRGQNVTFRCDPISEHNRLYWYRQTLGQGPEFLTYFQNEAQLEKSRLLSDRFSAERPKGSFSTLEIQRTEQGDSAMYLCASSRTERTDSPLHFGNGTRLTVT.

The rearrangement joins TRBV28 to TRBJ1-6; no firm D call. Germline CDR1 is MDHEN and CDR2 is SYDVKM. This CDR3 comprises 14 residues. Trimming shortened V by 3 bases and J by 4 bases, and 7 bases separated the two germline ends. The CDR3 loop is CASSFGQYNSPLHF. Written as DNA, the CDR3 is TGTGCCAGCAGTTTTGGGCAGTATAATTCACCCCTCCACTTT.